This T cell receptor beta chain was captured by sequencing in a study of CD8+CD57+ T cells in acquired aplastic anemia. General study findings and limits: Between the patient and control groups, CD8+ Simpson's diversity did not differ significantly. Patients and controls had in common approximately 28 CD8+ CDR3 sequences.

For CDR3 and TCR beta VDJ profiling, genomic DNA was the template used. TCRdb passed the reads through MiXCR, listing each CDR3 protein once. The sample consists of 150,000 to 200,000 distinct CDR3 sequences, about 48% of them appearing once. This clonotype was counted at least ten times. Its antigen is not known. Per the germline V gene, CDR1 is MNHEY and CDR2 is SMNVEV (reference sequence). The CDR3 is 15 residues long. The V and J ends lost 2 bases and 10 bases respectively, with 15 bases between them. Whoever was chosen for sequencing had shown CD8+CD57+ cell expansion by flow cytometry. The chain joins TRBV27 to TRBJ1-6, with D possibly TRBD1 on 5 matching bases. The source material was sorted CD4+, CD8+, or CD8+CD57+ T cells (not recorded which) from PBMCs. This TCR was recovered from a human donor with aplastic anemia. This CDR3 reads CASSLGAGVGSPLHF. In nucleotides, the CDR3 is TGTGCCAGCAGTTTAGGGGCCGGGGTAGGATCACCCCTCCACTTT.